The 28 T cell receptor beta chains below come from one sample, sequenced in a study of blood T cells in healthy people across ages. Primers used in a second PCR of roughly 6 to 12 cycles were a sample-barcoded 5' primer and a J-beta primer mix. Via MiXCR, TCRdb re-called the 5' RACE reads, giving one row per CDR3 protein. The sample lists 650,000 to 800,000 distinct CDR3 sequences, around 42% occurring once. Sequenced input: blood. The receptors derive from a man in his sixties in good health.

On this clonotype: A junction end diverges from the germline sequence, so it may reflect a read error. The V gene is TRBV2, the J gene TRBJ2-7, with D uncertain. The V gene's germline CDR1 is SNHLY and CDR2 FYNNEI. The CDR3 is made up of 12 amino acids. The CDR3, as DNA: TGTTCCAGCAGGTTGGGCCCCGACGAGCAGTACTTC. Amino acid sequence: CSSRLGPDEQYF.

The CDR3 nucleotides are TGTGCCAGCAGCTGGTCCGGACAGAATGGGGGGGAGCAGTACTTC. The encoded protein is CASSWSGQNGGEQYF. The chain carries TRBV5-5 and TRBJ2-5; D is perhaps TRBD2 (7 bases). Between the trimmed V and J ends, which lost 3 bases and 11 bases, there was a span of 23 bases. Germline values: CDR1 SGHKS, CDR2 YYEKEE (reference sequence). The CDR3 consists of 15 residues.

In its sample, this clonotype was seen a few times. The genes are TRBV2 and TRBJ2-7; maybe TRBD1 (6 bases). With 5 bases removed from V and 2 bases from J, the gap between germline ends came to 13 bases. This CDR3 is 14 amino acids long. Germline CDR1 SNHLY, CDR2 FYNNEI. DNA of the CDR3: TGTGCCAGCAGTAGGGAGACAGGAGCCTACGAGCAGTACTTC. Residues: CASSRETGAYEQYF.

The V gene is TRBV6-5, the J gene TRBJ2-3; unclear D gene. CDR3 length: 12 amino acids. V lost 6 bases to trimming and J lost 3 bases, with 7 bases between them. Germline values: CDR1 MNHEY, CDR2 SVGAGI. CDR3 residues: CASRQRTDTQYF. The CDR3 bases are TGTGCCAGCAGACAGAGAACAGATACGCAGTATTTT.

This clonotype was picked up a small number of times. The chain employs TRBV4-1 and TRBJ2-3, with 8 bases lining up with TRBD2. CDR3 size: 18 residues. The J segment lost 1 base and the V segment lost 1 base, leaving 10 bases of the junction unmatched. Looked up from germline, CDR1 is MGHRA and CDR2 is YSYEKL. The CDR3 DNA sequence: TGCGCCAGCAGCCAAGTTCCCATCGGGGGGGCCGGCACAGATACGCAGTATTTT. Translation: CASSQVPIGGAGTDTQYF.

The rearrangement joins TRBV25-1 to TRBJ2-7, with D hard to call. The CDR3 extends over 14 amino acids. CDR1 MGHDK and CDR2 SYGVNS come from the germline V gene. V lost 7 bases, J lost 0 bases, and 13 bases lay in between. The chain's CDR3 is CASKGQTSSYEQYF. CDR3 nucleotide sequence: TGTGCCAGCAAGGGCCAGACGAGCTCCTACGAGCAGTACTTC.

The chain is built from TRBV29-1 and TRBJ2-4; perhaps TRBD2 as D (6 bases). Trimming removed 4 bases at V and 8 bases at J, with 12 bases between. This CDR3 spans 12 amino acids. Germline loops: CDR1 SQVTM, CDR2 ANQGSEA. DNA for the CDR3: TGCAGCGTTGCCAGAGGGGAGGACATTCAGTACTTC. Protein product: CSVARGEDIQYF.

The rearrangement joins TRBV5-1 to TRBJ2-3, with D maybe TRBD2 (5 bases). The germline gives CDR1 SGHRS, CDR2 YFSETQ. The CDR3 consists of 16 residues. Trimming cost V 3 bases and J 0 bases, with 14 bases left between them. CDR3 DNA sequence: TGCGCCAGCAGCTCGGCGGGCCCTACTAGCACAGATACGCAGTATTTT. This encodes CASSSAGPTSTDTQYF.

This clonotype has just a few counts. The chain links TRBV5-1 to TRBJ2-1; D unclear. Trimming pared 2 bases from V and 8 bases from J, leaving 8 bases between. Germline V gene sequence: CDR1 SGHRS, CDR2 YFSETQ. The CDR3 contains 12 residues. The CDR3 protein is CASSFIGDEQFF. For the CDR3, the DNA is TGCGCCAGCAGCTTTATCGGAGATGAGCAGTTCTTC.

CDR3 nucleotide sequence: TGTGCCAGCAGCTTAGAAGGTCGGGTGGTGGGAGATACGCAGTATTTT. It encodes CASSLEGRVVGDTQYF. The V call is TRBV7-2, the J call TRBJ2-3, with D uncertain. Germline CDR1 reads SGHTA; CDR2 reads FQGNSA. This CDR3 region has 16 residues. V was pared by 1 base and J by 5 bases, with 16 bases between.

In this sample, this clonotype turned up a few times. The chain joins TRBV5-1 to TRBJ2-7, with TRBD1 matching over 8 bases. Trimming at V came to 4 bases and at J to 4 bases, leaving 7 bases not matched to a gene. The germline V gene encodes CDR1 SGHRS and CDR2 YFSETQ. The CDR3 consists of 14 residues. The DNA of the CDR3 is TGCGCCAGCAGCGACGGACAGGGCCAGTACGAGCAGTACTTC. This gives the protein CASSDGQGQYEQYF.

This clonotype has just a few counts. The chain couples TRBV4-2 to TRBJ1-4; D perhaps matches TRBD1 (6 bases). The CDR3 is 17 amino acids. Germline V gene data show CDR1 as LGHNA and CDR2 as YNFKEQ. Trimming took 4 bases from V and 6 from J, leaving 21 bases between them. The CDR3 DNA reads TGTGCCAGCAGCCCCAGTGGACAGTCCACCGTTGATGAAAAACTGTTTTTT. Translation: CASSPSGQSTVDEKLFF.

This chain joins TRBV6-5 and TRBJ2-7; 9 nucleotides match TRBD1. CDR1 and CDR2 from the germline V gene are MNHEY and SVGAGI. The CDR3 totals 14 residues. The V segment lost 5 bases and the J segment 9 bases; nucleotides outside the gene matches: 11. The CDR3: CASSPGTGNAVQYF. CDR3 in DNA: TGTGCCAGCAGTCCAGGGACAGGGAACGCGGTGCAGTACTTC.

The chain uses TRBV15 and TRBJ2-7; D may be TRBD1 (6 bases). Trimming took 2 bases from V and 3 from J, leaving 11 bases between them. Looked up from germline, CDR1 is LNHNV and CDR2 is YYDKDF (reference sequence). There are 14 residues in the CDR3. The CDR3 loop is CATSRRGGDYEQYF. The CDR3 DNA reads TGTGCCACCAGCAGAAGAGGGGGAGACTACGAGCAGTACTTC.

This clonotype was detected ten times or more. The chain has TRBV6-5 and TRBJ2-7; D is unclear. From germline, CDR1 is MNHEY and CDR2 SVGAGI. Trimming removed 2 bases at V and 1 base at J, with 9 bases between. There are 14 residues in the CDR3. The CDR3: CASSYGRLSYEQYF. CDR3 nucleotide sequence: TGTGCCAGCAGTTACGGCAGGTTATCCTACGAGCAGTACTTC.

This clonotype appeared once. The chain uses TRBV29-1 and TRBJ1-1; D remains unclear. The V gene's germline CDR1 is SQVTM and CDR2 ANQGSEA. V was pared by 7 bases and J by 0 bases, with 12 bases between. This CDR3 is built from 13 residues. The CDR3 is CSGHRDMNTEAFF. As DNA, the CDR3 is TGCAGCGGACACCGGGATATGAACACTGAAGCTTTCTTT.

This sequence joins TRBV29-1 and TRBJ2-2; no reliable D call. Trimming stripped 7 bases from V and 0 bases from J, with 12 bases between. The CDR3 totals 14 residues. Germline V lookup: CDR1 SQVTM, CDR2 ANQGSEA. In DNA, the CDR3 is TGCAGCGGGGCCGGATACGCGAACACCGGGGAGCTGTTTTTT. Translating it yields CSGAGYANTGELFF.

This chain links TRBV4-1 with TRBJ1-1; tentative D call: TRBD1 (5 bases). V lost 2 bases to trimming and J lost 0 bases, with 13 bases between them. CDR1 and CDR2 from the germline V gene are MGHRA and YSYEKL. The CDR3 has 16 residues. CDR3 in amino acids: CASSQPRTTMNTEAFF. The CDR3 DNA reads TGCGCCAGCAGCCAACCCCGGACAACGATGAACACTGAAGCTTTCTTT.

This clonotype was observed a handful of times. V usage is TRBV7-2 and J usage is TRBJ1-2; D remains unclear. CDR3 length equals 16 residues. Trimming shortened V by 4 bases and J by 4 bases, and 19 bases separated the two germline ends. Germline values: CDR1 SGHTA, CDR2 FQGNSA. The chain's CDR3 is CASSSSRTASTYGYTF. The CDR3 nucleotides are TGTGCCAGCAGCTCGAGCAGGACGGCCTCGACCTATGGCTACACCTTC.

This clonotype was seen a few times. In nucleotides, the CDR3 is TGTGCCAGCAGCCCGACGACAGGGAGCTCCTACGAGCAGTACTTC. Translating gives CASSPTTGSSYEQYF. The V and J genes are TRBV7-2 and TRBJ2-7, with 7 bases identical to TRBD1. Trimming at V came to 5 bases and at J to 0 bases, leaving 7 bases not matched to a gene. Germline assignment: CDR1 SGHTA and CDR2 FQGNSA. This CDR3 has 15 amino acids. The full variable domain, its missing parts supplied by reference TRBV7-2 and TRBJ2-7, is GAGVSQSPSNKVTEKGKDVELRCDPISGHTALYWYRQSLGQGLEFLIYFQGNSAPDKSGLPSDRFSAERTGGSVSTLTIQRTQQEDSAVYLCASSPTTGSSYEQYFGPGTRLTVT.

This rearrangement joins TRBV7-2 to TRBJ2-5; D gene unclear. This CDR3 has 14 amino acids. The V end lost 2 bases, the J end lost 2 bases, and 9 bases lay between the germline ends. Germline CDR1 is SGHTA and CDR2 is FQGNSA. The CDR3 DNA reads TGTGCCAGCAGCTTATCGGGCTGGCAAGAGACCCAGTACTTC. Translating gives CASSLSGWQETQYF.

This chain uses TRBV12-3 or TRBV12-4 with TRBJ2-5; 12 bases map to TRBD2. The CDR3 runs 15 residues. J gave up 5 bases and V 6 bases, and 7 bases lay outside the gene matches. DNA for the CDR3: TGTGCCAGCAGCAGGCTAGCGGGGGGGTACGAGACCCAGTACTTC. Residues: CASSRLAGGYETQYF.

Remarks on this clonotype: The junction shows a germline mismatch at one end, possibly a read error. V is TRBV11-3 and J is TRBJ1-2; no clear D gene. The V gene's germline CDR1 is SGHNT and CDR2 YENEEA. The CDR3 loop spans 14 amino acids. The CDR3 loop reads CASSLDLGGFGYTF. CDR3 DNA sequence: TGTGCCAGCAGCCTAGATCTCGGAGGGTTTGGCTACACCTTC.

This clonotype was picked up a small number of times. The DNA of the CDR3 is TGTGCCAGCAGCAATAAACAGGGAGATCGATTCTATGGCTACACCTTC. Residues: CASSNKQGDRFYGYTF. The chain joins TRBV12-3 or TRBV12-4 to TRBJ1-2; TRBD1 might be the D (6 bases). This CDR3 has 16 residues. V was clipped by 6 bases and J by 4 bases, with 21 bases between them.

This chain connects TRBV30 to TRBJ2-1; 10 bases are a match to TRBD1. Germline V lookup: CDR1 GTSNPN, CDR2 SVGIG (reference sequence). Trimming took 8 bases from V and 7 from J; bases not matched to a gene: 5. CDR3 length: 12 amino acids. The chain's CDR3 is CAGDRGRNEQFF. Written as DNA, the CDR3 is TGTGCCGGGGACAGGGGTCGGAATGAGCAGTTCTTC.

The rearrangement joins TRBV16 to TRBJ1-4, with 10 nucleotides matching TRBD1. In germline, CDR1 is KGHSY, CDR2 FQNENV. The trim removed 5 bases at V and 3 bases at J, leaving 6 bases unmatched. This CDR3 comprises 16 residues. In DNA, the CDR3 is TGTGCCAGCAGCACCCGGGACAGGGGAGCTAATGAAAAACTGTTTTTT. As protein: CASSTRDRGANEKLFF.

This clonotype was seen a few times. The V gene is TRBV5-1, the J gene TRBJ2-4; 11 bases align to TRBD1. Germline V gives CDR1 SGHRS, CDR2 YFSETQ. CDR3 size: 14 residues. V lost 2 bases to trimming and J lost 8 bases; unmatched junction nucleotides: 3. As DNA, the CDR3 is TGCGCCAGCAGCTTCCGGGACAGGGGGTACATTCAGTACTTC. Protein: CASSFRDRGYIQYF. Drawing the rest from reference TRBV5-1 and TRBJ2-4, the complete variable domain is KAGVTQTPRYLIKTRGQQVTLSCSPISGHRSVSWYQQTPGQGLQFLFEYFSETQRNKGNFPGRFSGRQFSNSRSEMNVSTLELGDSALYLCASSFRDRGYIQYFGAGTRLSVL.

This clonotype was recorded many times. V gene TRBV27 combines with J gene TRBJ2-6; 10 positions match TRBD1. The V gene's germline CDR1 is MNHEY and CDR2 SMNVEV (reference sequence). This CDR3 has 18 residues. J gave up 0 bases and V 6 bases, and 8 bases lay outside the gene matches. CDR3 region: CASRTDWTGGSGANVLTF. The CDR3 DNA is TGTGCCAGCAGAACAGACTGGACAGGGGGCTCTGGGGCCAACGTCCTGACTTTC.